This T cell receptor (beta chain) was sequenced in a study of cytomegalovirus exposure and HLA in healthy donors. PCR employed 60 Vbeta and 13 Jbeta primers. The data were produced by immunoSEQ multiplex PCR, yet TCRdb's version contains in-frame clones alone and is incomplete. In the table there are 150,000 to 200,000 clones, roughly 77% of which are singletons. The CDR3 covers 15 residues. Between the trimmed V and J ends, which lost 4 bases and 3 bases, there was a span of 15 bases. Germline assignment: CDR1 SGDLS and CDR2 YYNGEE. Remarks on this clone: No antigen is known for it.

General observations from the study: Immune exposure data for these donors was limited to CMV serostatus.

This chain uses TRBV9 with TRBJ2-3, with D possibly being TRBD2 (6 bases). The receptor was isolated from a woman in her 50s in good health and CMV-seronegative. Material: PBMCs. The DNA of the CDR3 is TGTGCCAGCAGCCCTGCGGGACGCACAACAGATACGCAGTATTTT. This encodes CASSPAGRTTDTQYF.